Following are 20 T cell receptor beta chains from one sample sequenced in a study of blood T cell repertoires in COVID-19 (TCRdb year 2020). The library came from the immunoSEQ multiplex PCR assay. This immuneACCESS table, as held by TCRdb, lists in-frame sequences with V and J called but not all clones. Of the missing ones, under half trace to an unresolved V gene in checked studies; the others have no known cause. Here the sample has around 42,000 clones; 65% to 85% occur a single time. Approximately 30% of the sample is held by the ten biggest clonotypes. The source material was peripheral blood. The source of these receptors is an elderly woman with acute or convalescent COVID-19.

This sequence joins TRBV5-5 and TRBJ2-1, with 7 positions matching TRBD1. This CDR3 region has 18 residues. Germline V gene data show CDR1 as SGHKS and CDR2 as YYEKEE (reference sequence). V was clipped by 1 base and J by 2 bases; unmatched bases: 12. The CDR3 coding sequence is TGTGCCAGCAGCTTGTACCTTATTGACAGGGACCCCTACAATGAGCAGTTCTTC. It encodes CASSLYLIDRDPYNEQFF.

V usage is TRBV6-5 and J usage is TRBJ2-3; 7 nucleotides match TRBD1. The CDR3 spans 15 residues. The junction had 7 bases not matched to a gene; V was cut back by 7 bases and J by 0 bases. The V gene's germline CDR1 is MNHEY and CDR2 SVGAGI. In nucleotides, the CDR3 is TGTGCCAGCACCTCCGGGACAGCTAGCACAGATACGCAGTATTTT. The encoded protein is CASTSGTASTDTQYF.

V gene TRBV18 combines with J gene TRBJ1-1; maybe TRBD1 (5 bases). CDR1 and CDR2 from the germline V gene are KGHSH and LQKENI. V dropped 5 bases and J dropped 2 bases, with 12 bases sitting between them. CDR3 size: 14 residues. The CDR3 spells CASSAKTANTEAFF. DNA of the CDR3: TGTGCCAGCTCAGCTAAGACAGCCAACACTGAAGCTTTCTTT.

The chain is built from TRBV7-9 and TRBJ1-3; TRBD1 matches at 7 bases. The germline gives CDR1 SEHNR, CDR2 FQNEAQ (reference sequence). This CDR3 has 17 amino acids. V dropped 3 bases and J dropped 1; count of bases not matched to a gene: 9. CDR3 protein: CASSFLGQIISGNTIYF. CDR3 in DNA: TGTGCCAGCAGCTTCCTGGGACAGATCATTTCTGGAAACACCATATATTTT.

This chain links TRBV29-1 with TRBJ2-1; 12 bases line up with TRBD2. V shed 2 bases, J shed 7 bases, and the junction held 6 bases outside the gene matches. CDR1 and CDR2 (germline): SQVTM, ANQGSEA. There are 15 residues in the CDR3. As DNA, the CDR3 is TGCAGCGTTGAACCGACTAGCGGGAGTTGGAATGAGCAGTTCTTC. Translated, it gives CSVEPTSGSWNEQFF.

This clone came up once. The V and J genes are TRBV12-3 or TRBV12-4 and TRBJ2-1; D gene uncertain. V was shortened by 3 bases and J by 6 bases, with 9 bases between the two germline ends. This CDR3 region has 13 residues. CDR3 DNA: TGTGCCAGCAGTTTGAGTTCTATCAATGAGCAGTTCTTC. Protein sequence: CASSLSSINEQFF.

CDR3 loop: CASSSRRGAGQYF. The CDR3, as DNA: TGTGCCAGCAGCTCAAGGCGGGGGGCTGGGCAGTACTTC. This chain joins TRBV13 and TRBJ2-7; TRBD2 agrees at 8 bases. This CDR3 contains 13 residues. Germline CDR1 PRHDT, CDR2 FYEKMQ (reference sequence). Trimming took 4 bases from V and 9 from J; bases not matched to a gene: 8.

This rearrangement joins TRBV3-1 (or the pseudogene TRBV3-2) to TRBJ1-2, with no clear D. CDR3 length equals 12 residues. Germline CDR1 reads LGHDT; CDR2 reads YNNKEL (reference sequence). The V end lost 5 bases, the J end lost 8 bases, and 12 bases lay between the germline ends. The CDR3 here is CASSMRGRGYTF. Here the CDR3 DNA reads TGTGCCAGCAGCATGAGAGGGCGCGGCTACACCTTC.

V usage is TRBV2 and J usage is TRBJ1-5; D gene unclear. Germline CDR1 SNHLY, CDR2 FYNNEI. CDR3 size: 13 residues. Trimming removed 4 bases from V and 6 bases from J, with 10 bases in between. The CDR3 region has the DNA TGTGCCAGCAGTGGGGAGGGTGGTCAGCCCCAGCATTTT. It encodes CASSGEGGQPQHF.

The rearrangement joins TRBV11-2 to TRBJ2-4, with 10 bases identical to TRBD2. V trimming: 2 bases; J trimming: 3 bases; junction bases outside the gene matches: 10. The germline CDR1 and CDR2 sequences are SGHAT and FQNNGV. The CDR3 covers 18 residues. In DNA, the CDR3 is TGTGCCAGCAGCTTAAAGCTAGCGGGAGAATTGGGCAAAAACATTCAGTACTTC. Residues: CASSLKLAGELGKNIQYF.

The V call is TRBV30, the J call TRBJ1-1; TRBD1 is a possible D gene (6 bases). Germline values: CDR1 GTSNPN, CDR2 SVGIG (reference sequence). The CDR3 spans 13 residues. The V end lost 4 bases, the J end lost 5 bases, and 14 bases lay between the germline ends. Here the CDR3 reads CAWKRGARTEAFF. CDR3 DNA: TGTGCCTGGAAGCGGGGGGCCCGAACTGAAGCTTTCTTT.

This chain joins TRBV29-1 and TRBJ2-2; D unresolved. Germline CDR1 and CDR2: SQVTM and ANQGSEA. Trimming pared 3 bases from V and 0 bases from J, leaving 8 bases between. The CDR3 length is 14 residues. The CDR3 region has the DNA TGCAGCGTTGAGCCCACAGCGAACACCGGGGAGCTGTTTTTT. This gives the protein CSVEPTANTGELFF.

The chain joins TRBV5-4 to TRBJ2-2, with 11 bases matching TRBD2. J gave up 5 bases and V 4 bases, and 10 bases lay outside the gene matches. Germline CDR1 is SGHNT and CDR2 is YYREEE (reference sequence). The CDR3 is 17 amino acids. CDR3 bases: TGTGCCAGCAGCGTCCCGACTAGCGGGATTGGTACCGGGGAGCTGTTTTTT. Its translation is CASSVPTSGIGTGELFF.

V gene TRBV25-1 combines with J gene TRBJ1-1; D not resolved. Germline CDR1 reads MGHDK; CDR2 reads SYGVNS. V was pared by 2 bases and J by 1 base, with 11 bases between. The CDR3 is 15 residues long. Here the CDR3 reads CASSEDLGKNTEAFF. CDR3 coding DNA: TGTGCCAGCAGTGAAGACTTAGGTAAGAACACTGAAGCTTTCTTT.

This clone was picked up one time. This chain links TRBV7-2 with TRBJ2-7; the D gene is possibly TRBD2 (6 bases). The germline CDR1 and CDR2 sequences are SGHTA and FQGNSA. The V and J ends lost 3 bases and 6 bases respectively, with 9 bases between them. The CDR3 sequence is 12 residues long. The CDR3 nucleotides are TGTGCCAGCAGCTTTTACGGGGGCGAGCAGTACTTC. Translating it yields CASSFYGGEQYF.

This chain joins TRBV11-2 and TRBJ2-1; tentative D call: TRBD2 (6 bases). Germline loops: CDR1 SGHAT, CDR2 FQNNGV. This CDR3 spans 15 amino acids. V was shortened by 0 bases and J by 0 bases, with 6 bases between the two germline ends. The DNA for the CDR3 is TGTGCCAGCAGCTTAGAACTAGCCTCCTACAATGAGCAGTTCTTC. This gives the protein CASSLELASYNEQFF.

This clone was detected a few times. The V and J genes are TRBV28 and TRBJ2-2, with 9 bases fitting TRBD1. Per the germline V gene, CDR1 is MDHEN and CDR2 is SYDVKM. CDR3 length equals 15 residues. J lost 4 bases, V lost 3 bases, and 3 bases had no gene match. The CDR3 here is CASSFLGQGTGELFF. The CDR3 DNA reads TGTGCCAGCAGTTTCCTGGGACAGGGCACCGGGGAGCTGTTTTTT.

The rearrangement joins TRBV10-3 to TRBJ2-5; maybe TRBD2 (6 bases). Germline assignment: CDR1 ENHRY and CDR2 SYGVKD. V lost 2 bases and J lost 0, with 7 bases in between. This CDR3 has 14 residues. CDR3 sequence: CAISEGGNQETQYF. The CDR3, as DNA: TGTGCCATCAGTGAGGGCGGGAACCAAGAGACCCAGTACTTC.

This clone was seen only a few times. The chain uses TRBV5-8 and TRBJ2-3, with D possibly matching TRBD1 (7 bases). The CDR3 is 16 amino acids. Per the germline V gene, CDR1 is SGHTS and CDR2 is YDEGEE. The ends were cut back, 3 bases at V and 1 base at J, with 15 bases in the middle. CDR3 DNA sequence: TGTGCCAGCAGCTCAGGGGGGCGCGAAGGCACAGATACGCAGTATTTT. Translating it yields CASSSGGREGTDTQYF.

This clone appeared a few times. The chain combines TRBV10-2 with TRBJ1-3; weak D call: TRBD1 (5 bases). CDR1 is WSHSY and CDR2 is SAAADI in the germline V gene. CDR3 length equals 15 residues. V was shortened by 3 bases and J by 10 bases, with 19 bases between the two germline ends. CDR3 region: CASSEGAGLKFTIYF. CDR3 in DNA: TGCGCCAGCAGTGAAGGAGCAGGGTTGAAGTTTACCATATATTTT.